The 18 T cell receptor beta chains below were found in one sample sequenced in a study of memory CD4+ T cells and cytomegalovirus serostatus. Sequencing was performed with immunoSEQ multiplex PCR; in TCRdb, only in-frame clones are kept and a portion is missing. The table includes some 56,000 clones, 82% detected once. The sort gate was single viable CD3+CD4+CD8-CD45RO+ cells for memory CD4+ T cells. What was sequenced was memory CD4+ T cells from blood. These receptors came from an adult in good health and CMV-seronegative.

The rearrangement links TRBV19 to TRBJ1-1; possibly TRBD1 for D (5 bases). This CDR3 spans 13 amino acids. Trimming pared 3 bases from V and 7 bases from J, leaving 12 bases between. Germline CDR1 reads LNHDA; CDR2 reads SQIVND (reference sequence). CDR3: CASSMEGLGEAFF. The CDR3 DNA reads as TGTGCCAGTAGTATGGAGGGGTTGGGTGAAGCTTTCTTT.

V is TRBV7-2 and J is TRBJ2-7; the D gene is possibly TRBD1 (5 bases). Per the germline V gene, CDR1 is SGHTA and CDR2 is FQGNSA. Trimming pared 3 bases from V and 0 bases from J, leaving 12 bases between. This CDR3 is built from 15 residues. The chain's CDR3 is CASSFRGQNSYEQYF. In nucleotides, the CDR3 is TGTGCCAGCAGCTTTAGGGGCCAGAACTCCTACGAGCAGTACTTC. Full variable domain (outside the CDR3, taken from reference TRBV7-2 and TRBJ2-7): GAGVSQSPSNKVTEKGKDVELRCDPISGHTALYWYRQSLGQGLEFLIYFQGNSAPDKSGLPSDRFSAERTGGSVSTLTIQRTQQEDSAVYLCASSFRGQNSYEQYFGPGTRLTVT.

The CDR3 loop reads CASSLLTDSGNTIYF. The CDR3 nucleotides read TGTGCCAGCAGCTTACTTACGGACTCTGGAAACACCATATATTTT. The V gene is TRBV7-9, the J gene TRBJ1-3, with unresolved D. Deletions cut 2 bases from V and 0 bases from J, with 8 bases between. CDR3 size: 15 residues. CDR1 is SEHNR and CDR2 is FQNEAQ in the germline V gene (reference sequence).

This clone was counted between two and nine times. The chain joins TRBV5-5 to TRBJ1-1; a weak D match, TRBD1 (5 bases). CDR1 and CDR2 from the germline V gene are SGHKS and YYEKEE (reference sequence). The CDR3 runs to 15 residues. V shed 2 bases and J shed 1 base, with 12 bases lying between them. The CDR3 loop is CASSFEGAKNTEAFF. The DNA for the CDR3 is TGTGCCAGCAGCTTTGAAGGGGCGAAGAACACTGAAGCTTTCTTT.

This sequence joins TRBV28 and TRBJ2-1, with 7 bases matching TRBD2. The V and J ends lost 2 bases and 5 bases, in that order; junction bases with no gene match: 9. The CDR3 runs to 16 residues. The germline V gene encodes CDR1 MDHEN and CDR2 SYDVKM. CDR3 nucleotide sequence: TGTGCCAGCAGTTTACCGCCGGGGGGAATCAACAATGAGCAGTTCTTC. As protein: CASSLPPGGINNEQFF.

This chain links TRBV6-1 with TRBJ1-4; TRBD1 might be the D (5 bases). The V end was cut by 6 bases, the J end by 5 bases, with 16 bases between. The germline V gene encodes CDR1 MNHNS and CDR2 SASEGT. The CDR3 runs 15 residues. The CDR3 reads CASSETGPTNEKLFF. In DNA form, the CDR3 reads TGTGCCAGCAGCGAAACGGGACCGACAAATGAAAAACTGTTTTTT.

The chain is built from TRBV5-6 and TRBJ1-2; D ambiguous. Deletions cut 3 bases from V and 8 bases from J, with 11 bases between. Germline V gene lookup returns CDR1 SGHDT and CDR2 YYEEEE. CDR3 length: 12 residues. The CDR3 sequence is CASSSPNGGYTF. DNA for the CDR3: TGTGCCAGCAGCTCGCCCAACGGAGGCTACACCTTC.

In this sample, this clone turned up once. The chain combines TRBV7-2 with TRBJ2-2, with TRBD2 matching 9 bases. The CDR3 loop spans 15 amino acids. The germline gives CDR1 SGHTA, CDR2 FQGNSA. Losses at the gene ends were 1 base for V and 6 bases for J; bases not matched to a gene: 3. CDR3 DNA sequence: TGTGCCAGCAGCTTAGGGGGACTAGCTTCCGGGGAGCTGTTTTTT. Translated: CASSLGGLASGELFF.

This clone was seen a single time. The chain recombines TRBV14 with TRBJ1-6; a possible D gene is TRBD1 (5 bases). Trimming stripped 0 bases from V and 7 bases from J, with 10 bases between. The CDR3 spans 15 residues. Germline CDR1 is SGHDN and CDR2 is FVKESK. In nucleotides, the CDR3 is TGTGCCAGCAGCCAAGAAAGGACAAGGAATTCACCCCTCCACTTT. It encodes CASSQERTRNSPLHF.

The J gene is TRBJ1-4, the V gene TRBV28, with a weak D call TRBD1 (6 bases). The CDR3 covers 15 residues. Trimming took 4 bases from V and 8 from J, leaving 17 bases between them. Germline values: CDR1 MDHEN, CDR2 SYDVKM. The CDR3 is CASSSPGVAREKLFF. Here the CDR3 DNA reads TGTGCCAGCAGTTCCCCAGGGGTGGCGAGAGAAAAACTGTTTTTT.

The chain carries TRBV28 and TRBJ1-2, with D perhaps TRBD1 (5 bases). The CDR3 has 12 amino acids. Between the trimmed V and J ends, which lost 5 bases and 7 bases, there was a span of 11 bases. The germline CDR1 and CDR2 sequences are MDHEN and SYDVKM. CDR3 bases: TGTGCCAGCAGTCAGGGTCTGGCTGGCTACACCTTC. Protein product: CASSQGLAGYTF.

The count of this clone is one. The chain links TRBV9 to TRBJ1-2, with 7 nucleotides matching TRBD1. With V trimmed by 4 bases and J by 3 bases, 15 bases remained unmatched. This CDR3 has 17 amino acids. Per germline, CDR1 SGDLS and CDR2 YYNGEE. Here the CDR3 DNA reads TGTGCCAGCAGCTCCACGACAGGGACAAGGTCGTACTATGGCTACACCTTC. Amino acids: CASSSTTGTRSYYGYTF.

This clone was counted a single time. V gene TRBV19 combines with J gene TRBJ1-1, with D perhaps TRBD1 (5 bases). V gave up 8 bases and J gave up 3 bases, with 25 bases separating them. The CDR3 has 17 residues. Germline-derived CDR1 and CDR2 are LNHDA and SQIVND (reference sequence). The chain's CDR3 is CASRLALRDIDHTEAFF. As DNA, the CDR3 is TGTGCCAGTCGACTAGCCCTCAGGGATATTGACCACACTGAAGCTTTCTTT.

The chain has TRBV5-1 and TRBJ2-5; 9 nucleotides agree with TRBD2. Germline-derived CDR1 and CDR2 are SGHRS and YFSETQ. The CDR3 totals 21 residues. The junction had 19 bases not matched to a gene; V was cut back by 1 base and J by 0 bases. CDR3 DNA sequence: TGCGCCAGCAGCTTGCTACCCCCCTCTGGCCGTCCTAGCGGGGACCAAGAGACCCAGTACTTC. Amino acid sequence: CASSLLPPSGRPSGDQETQYF.

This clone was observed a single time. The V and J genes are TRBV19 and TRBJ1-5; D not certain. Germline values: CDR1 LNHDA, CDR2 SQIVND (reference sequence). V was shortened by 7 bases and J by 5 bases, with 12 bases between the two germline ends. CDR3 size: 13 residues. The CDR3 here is CASTRHLDQPQHF. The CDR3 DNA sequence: TGTGCCAGTACACGGCACCTAGATCAGCCCCAGCATTTT.

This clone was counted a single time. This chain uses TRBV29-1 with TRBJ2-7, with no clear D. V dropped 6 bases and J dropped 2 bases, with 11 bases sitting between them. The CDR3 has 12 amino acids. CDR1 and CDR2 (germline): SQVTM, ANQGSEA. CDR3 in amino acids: CSVTTVTYEQYF. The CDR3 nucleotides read TGCAGCGTGACGACTGTTACCTACGAGCAGTACTTC.

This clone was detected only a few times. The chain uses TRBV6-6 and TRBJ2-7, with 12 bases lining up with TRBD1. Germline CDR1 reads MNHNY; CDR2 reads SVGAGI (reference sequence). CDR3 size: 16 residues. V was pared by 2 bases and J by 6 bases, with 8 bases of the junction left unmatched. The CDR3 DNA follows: TGTGCCAGCAGTTACCCGTCGGGACAGGGGGCAATCGAGCAGTACTTC. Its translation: CASSYPSGQGAIEQYF.

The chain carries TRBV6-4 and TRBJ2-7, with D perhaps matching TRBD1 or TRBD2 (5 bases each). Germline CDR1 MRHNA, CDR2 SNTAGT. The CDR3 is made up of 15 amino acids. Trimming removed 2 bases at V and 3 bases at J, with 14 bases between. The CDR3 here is CASSDPQGEGYEQYF. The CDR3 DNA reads TGTGCCAGCAGTGACCCGCAGGGTGAGGGCTACGAGCAGTACTTC.